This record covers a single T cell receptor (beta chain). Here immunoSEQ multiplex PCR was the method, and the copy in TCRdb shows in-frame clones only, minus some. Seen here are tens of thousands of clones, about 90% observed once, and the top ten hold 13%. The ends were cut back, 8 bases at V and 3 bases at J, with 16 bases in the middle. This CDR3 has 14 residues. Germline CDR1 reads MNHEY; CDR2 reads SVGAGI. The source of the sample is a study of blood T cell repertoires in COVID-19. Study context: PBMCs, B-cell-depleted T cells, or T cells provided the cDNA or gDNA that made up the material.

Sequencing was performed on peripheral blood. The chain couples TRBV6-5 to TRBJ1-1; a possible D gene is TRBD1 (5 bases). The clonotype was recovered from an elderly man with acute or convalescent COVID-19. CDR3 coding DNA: TGTGCCAGCCGAGCGCAGGGCATGGACACTGAAGCTTTCTTT. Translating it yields CASRAQGMDTEAFF.